This TCR beta chain originates from a study of blood T cell repertoires in COVID-19. The sample holds one count of this clone. V lost 11 bases, J lost 4 bases, and 14 bases lay in between. The CDR3 loop spans 13 amino acids. Germline V lookup: CDR1 SNHLY, CDR2 FYNNEI. The data were produced by immunoSEQ multiplex PCR, yet TCRdb's version contains in-frame clones alone and is incomplete. This table holds around 30,000 clones, around 90% found once. The clonotype comes from a man aged 60-69 years with active COVID-19. The rearrangement joins TRBV2 to TRBJ2-2, with D tentatively TRBD2 (6 bases). Source material: peripheral blood. This CDR3 reads CAFSGSATGELFF. The CDR3 DNA follows: TGTGCCTTCTCCGGGAGTGCCACCGGGGAGCTGTTTTTT.